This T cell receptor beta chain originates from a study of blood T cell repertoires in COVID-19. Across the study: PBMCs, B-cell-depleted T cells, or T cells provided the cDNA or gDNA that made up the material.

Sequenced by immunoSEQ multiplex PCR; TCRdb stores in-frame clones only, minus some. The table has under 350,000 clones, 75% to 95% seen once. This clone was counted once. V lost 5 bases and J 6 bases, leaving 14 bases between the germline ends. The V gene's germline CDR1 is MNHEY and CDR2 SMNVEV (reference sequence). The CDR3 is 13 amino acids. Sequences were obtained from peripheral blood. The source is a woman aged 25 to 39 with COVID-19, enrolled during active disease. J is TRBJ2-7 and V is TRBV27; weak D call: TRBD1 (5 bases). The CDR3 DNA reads TGTGCCAGCAGTGGGTGGGGTAGGGGCGAGCAGTACTTC. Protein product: CASSGWGRGEQYF.